These 3 T cell receptor beta chains were sequenced from one sample in a study of response to subunit inactivated influenza vaccine. TCRdb recomputed calls from the RT-PCR reads with MiXCR, one row per CDR3 protein. The sample yields fewer than 800,000 distinct CDR3 sequences, roughly 14% seen once. This material consisted of PBMCs from blood, taken less than 13 days after vaccination. These receptor sequences come from a man aged 45 to 65 who received an inactivated influenza vaccine.

This clonotype was seen more than once but under ten times. V and J are TRBV4-2 and TRBJ2-5; D uncertain. CDR3 length equals 13 residues. Germline-derived CDR1 and CDR2 are LGHNA and YNFKEQ. The V and J ends lost 6 bases and 3 bases respectively, with 11 bases between them. DNA for the CDR3: TGTGCCAGCAGGGCCATGGAAAAAGAGACCCAGTACTTC. Translation: CASRAMEKETQYF.

This clonotype has at least ten counts. The chain uses TRBV12-3 or TRBV12-4 and TRBJ2-1; 8 nucleotides match TRBD1. This CDR3 spans 12 amino acids. V shed 5 bases and J 12 bases; nucleotides not matched to a gene: 6. This chain's CDR3 is CASSPTGARQFF. DNA for the CDR3: TGTGCCAGCAGTCCGACAGGGGCGAGGCAGTTCTTC.

CDR3 sequence: CASSYVAGSRTDTQYF. CDR3 in DNA: TGTGCCAGCAGTTACGTCGCGGGGAGTCGCACAGATACGCAGTATTTT. V gene TRBV6-5 combines with J gene TRBJ2-3; a possible D gene is TRBD2 (6 bases). CDR1 is MNHEY, CDR2 SVGAGI, per germline. V was pared by 2 bases and J by 1 base, with 13 bases between. The CDR3 runs 16 residues.